The 15 T cell receptor beta chains in this list originate from one sample, sequenced in a study of breast tumors, draining lymph nodes, adjacent tissues. The lymph nodes were axillary draining lymph nodes from breast cancer patients. TCRdb passed the multiplex PCR reads through MiXCR, listing each CDR3 protein once. The table includes about 180,000 distinct CDR3 sequences, around a third detected once. The specimen sequenced was axillary lymph node tissue. These receptors were taken from a female donor with breast cancer. Some clones in this sample may be carry-over from other donors' samples.

This clonotype has a handful of counts. The chain has TRBV29-1 and TRBJ2-3; 11 bases fit TRBD2. The CDR3 is made up of 16 amino acids. With V trimmed by 1 base and J by 11 bases, 14 bases remained unmatched. CDR1 is SQVTM, CDR2 ANQGSEA, per germline. The CDR3 here is CSVEVAGGPSYNEQYF. The CDR3 DNA reads as TGCAGCGTTGAAGTAGCGGGGGGGCCCTCGTACAATGAGCAGTATTTT.

In its sample, this clonotype was seen a few times. The V gene is TRBV6-5, the J gene TRBJ1-2; weak D call: TRBD1 (6 bases). Germline V gene data show CDR1 as MNHEY and CDR2 as SVGAGI. V lost 7 bases to trimming and J lost 5 bases, with 17 bases between them. This CDR3 is built from 14 residues. The CDR3 loop reads CASKQQGPLYGYTF. CDR3 sequence (DNA): TGTGCCAGCAAACAACAGGGACCCCTTTATGGCTACACCTTC.

This clonotype was seen only a few times. This chain links TRBV11-2 with TRBJ1-1; TRBD1 matches 7 bases. Trimming took 5 bases from V and 8 from J; bases not matched to a gene: 8. The CDR3 length is 13 residues. The V gene's germline CDR1 is SGHAT and CDR2 FQNNGV. CDR3 residues: CASSPGTDREAFF. CDR3 nucleotide sequence: TGTGCCAGCAGCCCCGGGACAGACAGAGAAGCTTTCTTT.

Comment on this clonotype: Without the conserved terminal phenylalanine or tryptophan, this CDR3 likely stems from a read error. The chain has TRBV5-1 and TRBJ2-1, with 10 bases identical to TRBD2. Trimming at V came to 5 bases and at J to 0 bases, leaving 2 bases not matched to a gene. The length of the CDR3 is 15 residues. CDR1 is SGHRS and CDR2 is YFSETQ in the germline V gene. The chain's CDR3 is CASSSSGSSYNEQFS. The CDR3 DNA reads TGCGCCAGCAGTTCTAGCGGGAGCTCCTACAATGAGCAGTTCTCC.

On this clonotype: It may be a read error: a sequence one base away is much more abundant. The CDR3 protein is CASSWTGEQFF. The CDR3, as DNA: TGTGCCAGCAGTTGGACTGGTGAGCAGTTCTTC. This chain uses TRBV6-5 with TRBJ2-1; the D gene is possibly TRBD2 (5 bases). With 4 bases removed from V and 9 bases from J, the gap between germline ends came to 7 bases. CDR1 is MNHEY, CDR2 SVGAGI, per germline. CDR3 length: 11 residues.

This clonotype was counted a few times. A much larger clone differs by one base, so this may be a read error. The V gene is TRBV6-1, the J gene TRBJ2-7; D is ambiguous. The CDR3 totals 15 residues. Germline V gene lookup returns CDR1 MNHNS and CDR2 SASEGT. V lost 7 bases to trimming and J lost 2 bases, with 18 bases between them. CDR3 bases: TGTGCCAGCATTTCCTCCCCGGCGGACCCCTACGAGCAGTACTTC. This translates into CASISSPADPYEQYF.

The CDR3 loop reads CASSVGLAGEKETQYF. The CDR3 DNA is TGTGCCAGCAGCGTAGGTCTAGCGGGGGAAAAGGAGACCCAGTACTTC. This chain links TRBV9 with TRBJ2-5, with TRBD2 matching over 10 bases. Trimming at V came to 0 bases and at J to 5 bases, leaving 7 bases not matched to a gene. Germline V lookup: CDR1 SGDLS, CDR2 YYNGEE. This CDR3 contains 16 residues.

The chain joins TRBV9 to TRBJ1-3; the D gene is possibly TRBD1 (6 bases). Germline assignment: CDR1 SGDLS and CDR2 YYNGEE. The ends were cut back, 0 bases at V and 2 bases at J, with 12 bases in the middle. The CDR3 has 16 residues. Written as DNA, the CDR3 is TGTGCCAGCAGCGTAGGGTCCGACAGGACTGGAAACACCATATATTTT. Translating it yields CASSVGSDRTGNTIYF.

This clonotype was recorded many times. The genes are TRBV20-1 and TRBJ2-3, with a possible D match to TRBD2 (5 bases). The length of the CDR3 is 15 residues. Germline CDR1 and CDR2: DFQATT and SNEGSKA (reference sequence). V shed 3 bases and J shed 1 base, with 14 bases lying between them. CDR3 coding DNA: TGCAGTGCTAGGATCTCGGGAAGCGGCACAGATACGCAGTATTTT. Translated: CSARISGSGTDTQYF.

This clonotype has more than one count but fewer than ten. The chain employs TRBV7-9 and TRBJ2-1, with D uncertain. The CDR3 loop spans 14 amino acids. Deletions cut 7 bases from V and 5 bases from J, with 15 bases between. Germline CDR1 reads SEHNR; CDR2 reads FQNEAQ (reference sequence). The CDR3: CASIHGDFHNEQFF. In DNA form, the CDR3 reads TGTGCCAGCATACACGGCGACTTCCACAATGAGCAGTTCTTC. The full variable domain, with the rest looked up from reference TRBV7-9 and TRBJ2-1, is DTGVSQNPRHKITKRGQNVTFRCDPISEHNRLYWYRQTLGQGPEFLTYFQNEAQLEKSRLLSDRFSAERPKGSFSTLEIQRTEQGDSAMYLCASIHGDFHNEQFFGPGTRLTVL.

The table lists this clonotype with many counts. The chain combines TRBV7-9 with TRBJ1-6; D is possibly TRBD1 (5 bases). The CDR3 totals 18 residues. V was pared by 1 base and J by 0 bases, with 13 bases between. The germline V gene has CDR1 SEHNR and CDR2 FQNEAQ (reference sequence). CDR3 nucleotide sequence: TGTGCCAGCAGCTTAGGAGACAGACTAAGCTCCTATAATTCACCCCTCCACTTT. Translating it yields CASSLGDRLSSYNSPLHF.

This clonotype was seen at least ten times. The chain recombines TRBV25-1 with TRBJ2-3; 10 bases match TRBD2. From germline, CDR1 is MGHDK and CDR2 SYGVNS. The ends lost 3 bases at V and 2 bases at J; junction bases unmatched: 14. The CDR3 is 19 amino acids. CDR3 nucleotide sequence: TGTGCCAGCAGTGACCCTTCTCCGGGACTAGCGCAATACACAGATACGCAGTATTTT. Protein: CASSDPSPGLAQYTDTQYF.

This clonotype has ten or more counts. V usage is TRBV30 and J usage is TRBJ2-1, with D perhaps matching TRBD2 (6 bases). The CDR3 is 14 residues long. V was shortened by 1 base and J by 0 bases, with 7 bases between the two germline ends. Germline V gives CDR1 GTSNPN, CDR2 SVGIG (reference sequence). The CDR3 reads CAWSGAGSYNEQFF. The CDR3 DNA sequence: TGTGCCTGGAGTGGAGCGGGCTCCTACAATGAGCAGTTCTTC.

Note on this clonotype: A clone one base away is much larger, so this may be a read error. The chain has TRBV30 and TRBJ1-3; no reliable D call. This CDR3 is 14 amino acids long. Germline-derived CDR1 and CDR2 are GTSNPN and SVGIG (reference sequence). CDR3 in DNA: TGTGTCTGGAGTGGGTCCCTCTCACGGAACACCATATATTTT. Amino acids: CVWSGSLSRNTIYF.

This clonotype has only a few counts. The V and J genes are TRBV20-1 and TRBJ2-7; D is ambiguous. CDR1 DFQATT and CDR2 SNEGSKA come from the germline V gene (reference sequence). This CDR3 spans 18 amino acids. Trimming removed 5 bases at V and 7 bases at J, with 33 bases between. The CDR3: CSAAPLKPGPSPGREQYF. For the CDR3, the DNA is TGCAGTGCTGCCCCCCTTAAACCCGGGCCGTCTCCAGGACGGGAGCAGTACTTC.